A single sample is the source of the 11 T cell receptor beta chains below, sequenced in a study of PD-L1 blockade in urothelial cancer. Sequencing was performed with immunoSEQ multiplex PCR; in TCRdb, only in-frame clones are kept and a portion is missing. The data contain around 100,000 clones, roughly 84% of them singletons. Specified time point: pretreatment peripheral blood. The sequencing here drew on PBMCs, taken around atezolizumab (anti-PD-L1) treatment. The receptors were sampled from a man aged 60 to 75 with urothelial cancer.

The V and J genes are TRBV7-3 and TRBJ2-1; perhaps TRBD2 as D (5 bases). V lost 2 bases and J lost 12, with 8 bases in between. The germline V gene has CDR1 SGHTA and CDR2 FQGTGA. CDR3 length: 11 residues. The CDR3 sequence is CASSLGGGQFF. CDR3 DNA sequence: TGTGCCAGCAGCTTAGGAGGAGGGCAGTTCTTC.

This clone turned up a few times. The rearrangement uses TRBV6-6 and TRBJ2-2; no clear D gene. CDR1 MNHNY and CDR2 SVGAGI come from the germline V gene (reference sequence). The CDR3 totals 14 residues. V lost 5 bases to trimming and J lost 7 bases, with 14 bases between them. DNA of the CDR3: TGTGCCAGCAGTCCCCGGGTCCCGGGCGGGGAGCTGTTTTTT. Translated: CASSPRVPGGELFF.

V usage is TRBV7-2 and J usage is TRBJ1-1, with D perhaps TRBD1 (6 bases). This CDR3 comprises 13 residues. With 4 bases removed from V and 10 bases from J, the gap between germline ends came to 16 bases. Germline V CDR1 and CDR2: SGHTA, FQGNSA. This CDR3 reads CASSYQGYRGAFF. In nucleotides, the CDR3 is TGTGCCAGCAGCTACCAGGGGTATCGAGGAGCTTTCTTT. The full variable domain, its missing parts supplied by reference TRBV7-2 and TRBJ1-1, is GAGVSQSPSNKVTEKGKDVELRCDPISGHTALYWYRQSLGQGLEFLIYFQGNSAPDKSGLPSDRFSAERTGGSVSTLTIQRTQQEDSAVYLCASSYQGYRGAFFGQGTRLTVV.

The chain carries TRBV5-6 and TRBJ1-2; the D gene is possibly TRBD1 (5 bases). V was trimmed by 4 bases and J by 8 bases, leaving 18 bases between them. The CDR3 totals 14 residues. Germline-derived CDR1 and CDR2 are SGHDT and YYEEEE. The CDR3 DNA sequence: TGTGCCAGCAGCCGGGGGGGAAGGGGTACGGGCTACACCTTC. The encoded protein is CASSRGGRGTGYTF.

The chain employs TRBV14 and TRBJ1-1, with 7 bases aligning to TRBD1. Germline trimming cut 4 bases from V and 7 bases from J; bases unmatched to any gene: 9. The CDR3 loop spans 14 amino acids. The germline CDR1 and CDR2 sequences are SGHDN and FVKESK. This CDR3 reads CASSLLTGDFEAFF. In DNA form, the CDR3 reads TGTGCCAGCAGCCTCCTTACAGGGGATTTTGAAGCTTTCTTT.

The V gene is TRBV27, the J gene TRBJ2-5; 11 bases map to TRBD1. The CDR3 has 15 residues. The germline V gene has CDR1 MNHEY and CDR2 SMNVEV (reference sequence). V shed 1 base, J shed 5 bases, and the junction held 3 bases outside the gene matches. The CDR3 loop is CASSLYGTGGETQYF. The CDR3 DNA is TGTGCCAGCAGTTTATATGGGACAGGGGGGGAGACCCAGTACTTC.

This chain uses TRBV11-3 with TRBJ2-7; tentative D call: TRBD1 (6 bases). This CDR3 spans 15 amino acids. Trimming stripped 5 bases from V and 0 bases from J, with 14 bases between. Germline V gives CDR1 SGHNT, CDR2 YENEEA. As DNA, the CDR3 is TGTGCCAGCAGCCTACAGGGCCCGAGCTCCTACGAGCAGTACTTC. Translation: CASSLQGPSSYEQYF.

V and J are TRBV4-2 and TRBJ1-4, with no clear D. Germline V lookup: CDR1 LGHNA, CDR2 YNFKEQ. V lost 2 bases and J 7 bases, leaving 8 bases between the germline ends. The CDR3 covers 13 residues. The CDR3 DNA reads as TGTGCCAGCAGCCAACTCTCTGTTGAAAAACTGTTTTTT. Its translation: CASSQLSVEKLFF.

The rearrangement joins TRBV11-3 to TRBJ2-7; tentatively, D is TRBD2 (5 bases). Per the germline V gene, CDR1 is SGHNT and CDR2 is YENEEA. The CDR3 is 12 residues long. V dropped 5 bases and J dropped 7 bases, with 12 bases sitting between them. CDR3 protein: CASSPRRREQYF. DNA for the CDR3: TGTGCCAGCAGCCCACGACGGAGGGAGCAGTACTTC.

J is TRBJ2-1 and V is TRBV14; no reliable D call. The length of the CDR3 is 15 residues. The V gene lost 6 bases and the J gene lost 4 bases, with 16 bases spanning the gap. CDR1 and CDR2 (germline): SGHDN, FVKESK. The CDR3 nucleotides are TGTGCCAGCAGTAGAGATTGGGCTACATACAATGAGCAGTTCTTC. Protein: CASSRDWATYNEQFF.

V and J are TRBV7-3 and TRBJ1-6; weak D call: TRBD1 (5 bases). The germline gives CDR1 SGHTA, CDR2 FQGTGA. Trimming removed 2 bases from V and 10 bases from J, with 9 bases in between. CDR3 size: 13 residues. The CDR3 is CASSLGGVSPLHF. The CDR3 DNA is TGTGCCAGCAGCTTAGGAGGGGTATCACCCCTCCACTTT.